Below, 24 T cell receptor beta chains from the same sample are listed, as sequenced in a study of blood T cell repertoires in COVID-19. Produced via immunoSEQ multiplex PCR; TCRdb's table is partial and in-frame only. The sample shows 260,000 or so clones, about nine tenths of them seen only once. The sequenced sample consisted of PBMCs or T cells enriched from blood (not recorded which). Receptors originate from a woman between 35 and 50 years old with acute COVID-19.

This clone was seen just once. The CDR3 sequence is CASSIENRGYGYTF. The CDR3 DNA reads TGTGCCAGTAGTATAGAAAACAGGGGCTATGGCTACACCTTC. The V gene is TRBV19, the J gene TRBJ1-2; 7 bases agree with TRBD1. This CDR3 contains 14 residues. Losses at the gene ends were 0 bases for V and 4 bases for J; bases not matched to a gene: 2. CDR1 is LNHDA, CDR2 SQIVND, per germline (reference sequence).

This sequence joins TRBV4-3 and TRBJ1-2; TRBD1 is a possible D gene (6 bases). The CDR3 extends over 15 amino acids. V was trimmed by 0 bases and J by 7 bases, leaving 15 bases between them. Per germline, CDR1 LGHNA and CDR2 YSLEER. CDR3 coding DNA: TGCGCCAGCAGCCAAGATGGCCAGGGGTACGCTGGCTACACCTTC. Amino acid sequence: CASSQDGQGYAGYTF.

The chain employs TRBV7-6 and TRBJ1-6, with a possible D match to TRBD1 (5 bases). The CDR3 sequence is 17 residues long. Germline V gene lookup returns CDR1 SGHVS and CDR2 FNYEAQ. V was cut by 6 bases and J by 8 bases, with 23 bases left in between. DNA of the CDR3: TGTGCCAGCAGTCCCATTCCCCCCGGGGGTGCGGATTCACCCCTCCACTTT. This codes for CASSPIPPGGADSPLHF. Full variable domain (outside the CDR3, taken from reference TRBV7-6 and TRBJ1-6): GAGVSQSPRYKVTKRGQDVALRCDPISGHVSLYWYRQALGQGPEFLTYFNYEAQQDKSGLPNDRFSAERPEGSISTLTIQRTEQRDSAMYRCASSPIPPGGADSPLHFGNGTRLTVT.

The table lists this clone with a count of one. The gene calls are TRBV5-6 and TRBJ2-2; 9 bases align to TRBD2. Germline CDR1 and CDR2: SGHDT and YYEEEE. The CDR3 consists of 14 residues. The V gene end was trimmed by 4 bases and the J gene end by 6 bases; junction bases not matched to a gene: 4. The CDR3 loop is CASSLGLAPGELFF. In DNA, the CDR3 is TGTGCCAGCAGCCTGGGACTAGCCCCCGGGGAGCTGTTTTTT.

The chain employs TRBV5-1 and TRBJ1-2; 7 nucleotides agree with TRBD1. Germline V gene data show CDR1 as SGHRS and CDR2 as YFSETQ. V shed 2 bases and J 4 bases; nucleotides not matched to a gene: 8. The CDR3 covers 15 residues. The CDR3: CASSFEDRTLYGYTF. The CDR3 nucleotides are TGCGCCAGCAGCTTCGAGGACAGGACCCTCTATGGCTACACCTTC.

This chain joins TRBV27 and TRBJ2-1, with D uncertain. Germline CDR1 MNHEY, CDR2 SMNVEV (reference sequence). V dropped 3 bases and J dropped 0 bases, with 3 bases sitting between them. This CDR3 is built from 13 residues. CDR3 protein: CASSFSSYNEQFF. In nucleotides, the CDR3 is TGTGCCAGCAGTTTCAGCTCCTACAATGAGCAGTTCTTC.

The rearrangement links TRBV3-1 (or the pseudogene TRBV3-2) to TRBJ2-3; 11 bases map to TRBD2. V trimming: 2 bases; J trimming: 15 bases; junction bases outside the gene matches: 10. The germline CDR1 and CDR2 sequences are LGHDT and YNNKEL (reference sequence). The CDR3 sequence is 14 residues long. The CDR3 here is CASSQPLGLAGFYF. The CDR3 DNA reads TGTGCCAGCAGCCAACCCCTCGGACTAGCGGGTTTTTATTTT.

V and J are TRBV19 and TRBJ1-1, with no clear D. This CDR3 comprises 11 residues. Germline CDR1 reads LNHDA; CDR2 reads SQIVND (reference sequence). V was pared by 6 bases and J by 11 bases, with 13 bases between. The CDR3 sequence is CASSRERVAFF. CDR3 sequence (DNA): TGTGCCAGTAGCCGGGAGAGGGTGGCTTTCTTT.

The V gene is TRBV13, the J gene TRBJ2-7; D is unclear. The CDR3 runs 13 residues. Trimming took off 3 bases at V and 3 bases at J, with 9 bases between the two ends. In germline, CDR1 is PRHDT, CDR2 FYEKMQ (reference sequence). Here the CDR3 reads CASSFVQRYEQYF. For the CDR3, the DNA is TGTGCCAGCAGCTTTGTTCAGCGCTACGAGCAGTACTTC.

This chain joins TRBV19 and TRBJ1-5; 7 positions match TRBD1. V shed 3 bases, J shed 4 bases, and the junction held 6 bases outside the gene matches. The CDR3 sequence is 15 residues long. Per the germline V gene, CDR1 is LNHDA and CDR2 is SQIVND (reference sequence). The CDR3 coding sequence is TGTGCCAGTAGTATCGGACAGGTTGGTAATCAGCCCCAGCATTTT. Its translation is CASSIGQVGNQPQHF.

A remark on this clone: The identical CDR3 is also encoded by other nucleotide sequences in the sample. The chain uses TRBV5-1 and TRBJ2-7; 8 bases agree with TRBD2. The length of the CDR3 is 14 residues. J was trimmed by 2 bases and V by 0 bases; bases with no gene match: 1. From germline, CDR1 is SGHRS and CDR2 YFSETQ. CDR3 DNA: TGCGCCAGCAGCTTGGCCGGGGGGGCCTACGAGCAGTACGTC. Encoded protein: CASSLAGGAYEQYV.

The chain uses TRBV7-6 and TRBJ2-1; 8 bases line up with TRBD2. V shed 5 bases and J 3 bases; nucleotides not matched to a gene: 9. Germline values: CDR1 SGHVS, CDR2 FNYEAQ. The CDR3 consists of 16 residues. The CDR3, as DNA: TGTGCCAGCAGCCGAAGCGCGGGAGGTTTCTACAATGAGCAGTTCTTC. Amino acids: CASSRSAGGFYNEQFF.

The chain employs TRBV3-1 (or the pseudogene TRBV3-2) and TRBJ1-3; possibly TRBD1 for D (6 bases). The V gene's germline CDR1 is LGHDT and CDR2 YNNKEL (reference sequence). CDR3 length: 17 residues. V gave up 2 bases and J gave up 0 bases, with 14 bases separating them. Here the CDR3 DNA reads TGTGCCAGCAGCCAATTCCGGGACACCAGCTCTGGAAACACCATATATTTT. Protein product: CASSQFRDTSSGNTIYF.

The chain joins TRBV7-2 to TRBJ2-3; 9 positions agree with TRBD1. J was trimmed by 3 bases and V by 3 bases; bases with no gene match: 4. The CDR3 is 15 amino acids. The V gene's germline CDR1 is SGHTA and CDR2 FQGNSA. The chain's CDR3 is CASSFAGQGTDTQYF. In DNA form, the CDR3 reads TGTGCCAGCAGCTTCGCTGGACAGGGGACAGATACGCAGTATTTT.

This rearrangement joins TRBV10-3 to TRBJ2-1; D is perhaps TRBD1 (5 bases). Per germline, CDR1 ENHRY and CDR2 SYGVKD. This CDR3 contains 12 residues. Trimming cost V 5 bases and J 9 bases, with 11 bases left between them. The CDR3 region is CAISTGPSEQFF. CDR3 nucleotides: TGTGCCATCAGTACAGGTCCCAGTGAGCAGTTCTTC.

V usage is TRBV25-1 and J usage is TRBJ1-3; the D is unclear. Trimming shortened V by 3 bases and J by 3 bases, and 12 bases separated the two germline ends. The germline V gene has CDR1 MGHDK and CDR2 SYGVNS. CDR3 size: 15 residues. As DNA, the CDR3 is TGTGCCAGCAGTGACGCAGGAAATAATGGAAACACCATATATTTT. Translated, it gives CASSDAGNNGNTIYF.

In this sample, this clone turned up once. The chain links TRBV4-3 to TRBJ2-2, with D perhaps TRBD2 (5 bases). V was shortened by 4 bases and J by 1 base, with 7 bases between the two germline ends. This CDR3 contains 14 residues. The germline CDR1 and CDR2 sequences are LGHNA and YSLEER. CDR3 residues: CASSPDWNTGELFF. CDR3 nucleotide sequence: TGCGCCAGCAGCCCGGACTGGAACACCGGGGAGCTGTTTTTT.

CDR3 loop: CASGESNPDTQYF. In DNA form, the CDR3 reads TGTGCCAGTGGGGAGAGTAATCCAGATACGCAGTATTTT. This chain links TRBV19 with TRBJ2-3; a weak D match, TRBD2 (5 bases). Trimming cost V 8 bases and J 4 bases, with 13 bases left between them. From germline, CDR1 is LNHDA and CDR2 SQIVND (reference sequence). CDR3 length equals 13 residues.

DNA of the CDR3: TGTGCCAGTAGTATAGATGGGGAGGGCTGGGAGTACAATGAGCAGTTCTTC. Translating it yields CASSIDGEGWEYNEQFF. The chain is built from TRBV19 and TRBJ2-1, with 7 nucleotides matching TRBD2. V gave up 0 bases and J gave up 4 bases; unmatched junction bases: 9. The CDR3 runs 17 residues. Germline lookup yields CDR1 LNHDA and CDR2 SQIVND (reference sequence).

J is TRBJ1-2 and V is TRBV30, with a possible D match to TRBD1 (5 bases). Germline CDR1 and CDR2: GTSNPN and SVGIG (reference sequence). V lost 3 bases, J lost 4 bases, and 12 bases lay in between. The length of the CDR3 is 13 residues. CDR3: CAWSQGDVYGYTF. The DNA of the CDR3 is TGTGCCTGGAGCCAGGGCGACGTCTATGGCTACACCTTC.

The CDR3 DNA reads as TGTGCCTGGAGTGTACTAGCGGGATGGAATGAGCAGTTCTTC. Translating it yields CAWSVLAGWNEQFF. The V gene is TRBV30, the J gene TRBJ2-1; 10 nucleotides align to TRBD2. Losses at the gene ends were 0 bases for V and 7 bases for J; bases not matched to a gene: 3. The CDR3 totals 14 residues. From germline, CDR1 is GTSNPN and CDR2 SVGIG (reference sequence).

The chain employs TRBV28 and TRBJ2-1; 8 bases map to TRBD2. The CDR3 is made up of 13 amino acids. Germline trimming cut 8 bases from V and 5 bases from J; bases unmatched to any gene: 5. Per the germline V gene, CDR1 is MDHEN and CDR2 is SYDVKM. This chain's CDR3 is CASAGTSNNEQFF. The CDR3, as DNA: TGTGCCAGCGCCGGGACTAGTAACAATGAGCAGTTCTTC.

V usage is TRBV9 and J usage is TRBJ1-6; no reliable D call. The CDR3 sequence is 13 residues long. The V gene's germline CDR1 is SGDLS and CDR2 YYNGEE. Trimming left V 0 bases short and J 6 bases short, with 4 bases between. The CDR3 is CASSVGANSPLHF. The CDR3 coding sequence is TGTGCCAGCAGCGTAGGGGCTAATTCACCCCTCCACTTT. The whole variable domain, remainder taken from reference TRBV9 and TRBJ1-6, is DSGVTQTPKHLITATGQRVTLRCSPRSGDLSVYWYQQSLDQGLQFLIQYYNGEERAKGNILERFSAQQFPDLHSELNLSSLELGDSALYFCASSVGANSPLHFGNGTRLTVT.

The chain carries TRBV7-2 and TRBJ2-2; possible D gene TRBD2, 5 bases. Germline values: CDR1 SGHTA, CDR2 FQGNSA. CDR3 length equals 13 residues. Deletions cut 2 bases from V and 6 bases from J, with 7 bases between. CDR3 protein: CASSLSGAGELFF. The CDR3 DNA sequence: TGTGCCAGCAGCTTAAGCGGAGCCGGGGAGCTGTTTTTT.